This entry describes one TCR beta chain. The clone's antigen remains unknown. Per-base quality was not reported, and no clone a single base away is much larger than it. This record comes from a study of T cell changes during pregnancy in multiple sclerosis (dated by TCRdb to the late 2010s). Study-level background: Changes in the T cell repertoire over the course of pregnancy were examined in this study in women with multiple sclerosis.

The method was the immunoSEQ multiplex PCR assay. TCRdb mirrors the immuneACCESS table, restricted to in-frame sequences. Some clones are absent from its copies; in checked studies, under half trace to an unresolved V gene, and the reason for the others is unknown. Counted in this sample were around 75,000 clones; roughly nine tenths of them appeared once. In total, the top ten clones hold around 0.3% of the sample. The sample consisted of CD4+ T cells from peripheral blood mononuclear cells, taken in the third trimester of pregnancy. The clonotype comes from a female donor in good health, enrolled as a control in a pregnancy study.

The CDR3: CASSFSGENTGELFF. The nucleotide sequence is given as TGTGCCAGCAGCTTTAGCGGGGAAAACACCGGGGAGCTGTTTTTT. The chain employs TRBV6-6 and TRBJ2-2, with TRBD2 matching 8 junction bases. Measured from the cysteine to the phenylalanine, the CDR3 is 15 residues long. Only the CDR3 DNA is retained, 45 bases long and in frame from the first base. CDR1 and CDR2, looked up from the germline V gene (reference sequence), are MNHNY and SVGAGI. Germline trimming amounts to 6 bases on V and 2 bases on J, with 5 as the count of junction bases outside the gene matches.